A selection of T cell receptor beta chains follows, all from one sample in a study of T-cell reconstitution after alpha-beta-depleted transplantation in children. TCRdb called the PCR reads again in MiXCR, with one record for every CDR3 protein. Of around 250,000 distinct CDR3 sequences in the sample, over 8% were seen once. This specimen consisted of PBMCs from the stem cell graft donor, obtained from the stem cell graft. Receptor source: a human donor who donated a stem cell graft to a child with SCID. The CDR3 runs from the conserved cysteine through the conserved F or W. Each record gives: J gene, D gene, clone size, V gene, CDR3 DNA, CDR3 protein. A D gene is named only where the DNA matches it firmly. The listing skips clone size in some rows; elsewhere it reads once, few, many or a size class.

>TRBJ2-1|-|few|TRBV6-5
TGTGCCAGCAGTTACTCGAGGGTAACCGGATACAATGAGCAGTTCTTC
CASSYSRVTGYNEQFF
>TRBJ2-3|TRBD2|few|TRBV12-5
TGTGCTAGTGGTCCCGGTGGCGGGAGTGCAGATACGCAGTATTTT
CASGPGGGSADTQYF
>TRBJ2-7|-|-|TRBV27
TGTGCCAGCAGTTGGGTCAGGTCATACGAGCAGTACTTC
CASSWVRSYEQYF
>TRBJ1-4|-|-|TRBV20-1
TGCAGTGCTACACTGGACTCTTCAACTAATGAAAAACTGTTTTTT
CSATLDSSTNEKLFF
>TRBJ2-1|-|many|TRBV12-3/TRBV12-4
TGTGCCAGCAGGCCGCAAATTTTCGATGAGCAGTTCTTC
CASRPQIFDEQFF
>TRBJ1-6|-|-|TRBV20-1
TGCAGTGCTAGTCCCCTCAGGGGCGTTCTTAATTCACCCCTCCACTTT
CSASPLRGVLNSPLHF
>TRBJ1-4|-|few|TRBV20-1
TGCAGTGCTTTTAATTGGGAAAAACTGTTTTTT
CSAFNWEKLFF
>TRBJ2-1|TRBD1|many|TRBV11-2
TGTGCCAGCAGTGAACAGGGGGTGGCCTACAATGAGCAGTTCTTC
CASSEQGVAYNEQFF
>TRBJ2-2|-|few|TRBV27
TGTGCCAGCAGCCCGCTCTACCCCAGGGAGACCGGGGAGCTGTTTTTT
CASSPLYPRETGELFF
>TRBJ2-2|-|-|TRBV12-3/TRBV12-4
TGTGCCAGCAGTTTTGGCAGTAATCGCGGGGAGCTGTTTTTT
CASSFGSNRGELFF
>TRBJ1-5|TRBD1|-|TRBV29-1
TGCAGCGTTGCTGAAGGAGGGGGCGCCGGCAATCAGCCCCAGCATTTT
CSVAEGGGAGNQPQHF
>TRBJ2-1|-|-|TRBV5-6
TGTGCCAGCAGCTTGGGTGTCGCTAGCTCCTACAATGAGCAGTTCTTC
CASSLGVASSYNEQFF
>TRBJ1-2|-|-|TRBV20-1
TGCAGTGCTAGAGTGGGCACCAACCATGGCTACACCTTC
CSARVGTNHGYTF
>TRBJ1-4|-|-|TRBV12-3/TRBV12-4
TGTGCCAGCAGTTTGGGAGGGGATATCAATGAAAAACTGTTTTTT
CASSLGGDINEKLFF
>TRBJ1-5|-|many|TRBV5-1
TGCGCCAGCAGCTTGGGCGGGGATCAGCCCCAGCATTTT
CASSLGGDQPQHF
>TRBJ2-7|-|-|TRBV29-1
TGCAGCGTTGAAACTCCGACAGATTCTTCTGGCTACGAGCAGTACTTC
CSVETPTDSSGYEQYF
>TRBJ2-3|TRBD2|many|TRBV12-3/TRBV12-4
TGTGCCAGCAGTACTCAGCGGGGTACAGATACGCAGTATTTT
CASSTQRGTDTQYF
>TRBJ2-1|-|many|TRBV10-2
TGCGCCAGCAGTATAGGGGGGGGCAGGTATGAGCAGTTCTTC
CASSIGGGRYEQFF
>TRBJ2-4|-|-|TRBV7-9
TGTGCCAGCAGCTCCAGCCGGGACGACAAAAACATTCAGTACTTC
CASSSSRDDKNIQYF
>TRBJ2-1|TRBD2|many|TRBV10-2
TGCGCCAGCAGTATAACCGGGACTAGAGTAGACCGCGATGAGCAGTTCTTC
CASSITGTRVDRDEQFF
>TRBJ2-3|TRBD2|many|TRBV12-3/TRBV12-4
TGTGCCAGCAAGCGGGGGGTCACAGATACGCAGTATTTT
CASKRGVTDTQYF
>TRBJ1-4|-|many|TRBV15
TGTGCCACCAGCAGAGACGATGGGGAGGCAGAAAAACTGTTTTTT
CATSRDDGEAEKLFF
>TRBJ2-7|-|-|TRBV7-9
TGTGCCAGCAGCGTCGCGGAATCCTACGAGCAGTACTTC
CASSVAESYEQYF
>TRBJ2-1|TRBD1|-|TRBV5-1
TGCGCCAGCAGCTTCGTCGGGGCCGGGACAGGCTACAATGAGCAGTTCTTC
CASSFVGAGTGYNEQFF
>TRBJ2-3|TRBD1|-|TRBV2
TGTGCCAGCAGTGGGGGACAGGGGGCCACAGATACGCAGTATTTT
CASSGGQGATDTQYF
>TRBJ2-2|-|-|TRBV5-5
TGTGCCAGCAGCTTGCCAGTGGCGAGCGGGGAGCTGTTTTTT
CASSLPVASGELFF
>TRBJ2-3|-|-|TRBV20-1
TGCAGTGCTGCCCCTATTGGTGGTACGCAGTATTTT
CSAAPIGGTQYF